These 6 T cell receptor beta chains were all obtained from the same sample, sequenced in a study of technical replicates of blood from a few donors. Some clones are missing from TCRdb's copy, which holds only in-frame ones; the method was immunoSEQ multiplex PCR. The data show some 8,900 clones, 90% to 95% seen once. The specimen was PBMCs. These receptors all stem from a human donor in good health.

This chain joins TRBV5-4 and TRBJ1-1, with TRBD1 matching over 10 bases. The germline V gene encodes CDR1 SGHNT and CDR2 YYREEE (reference sequence). The CDR3 consists of 14 residues. The V and J ends lost 4 bases and 5 bases, in that order; junction bases with no gene match: 5. The CDR3 sequence is CASSMTGGRTEAFF. CDR3 in DNA: TGTGCCAGCAGCATGACAGGGGGCAGAACTGAAGCTTTCTTT.

This chain links TRBV30 with TRBJ1-5; 7 bases line up with TRBD1. In germline, CDR1 is GTSNPN, CDR2 SVGIG (reference sequence). CDR3 size: 12 residues. J gave up 5 bases and V 7 bases, and 5 bases lay outside the gene matches. The DNA for the CDR3 is TGTGCCTACCAGGGGGGCGATCAGCCCCAGCATTTT. This translates into CAYQGGDQPQHF. The whole variable domain, filled in from reference TRBV30 and TRBJ1-5, reads SQTIHQWPATLVQPVGSPLSLECTVEGTSNPNLYWYRQAAGRGLQLLFYSVGIGQISSEVPQNLSASRPQDRQFILSSKKLLLSDSGFYLCAYQGGDQPQHFGDGTRLSIL.

The J gene is TRBJ2-7, the V gene TRBV27; TRBD2 matches at 9 bases. Germline-derived CDR1 and CDR2 are MNHEY and SMNVEV (reference sequence). J gave up 5 bases and V 5 bases, and 4 bases lay outside the gene matches. This CDR3 is built from 13 residues. Written as DNA, the CDR3 is TGTGCCAGCAGTCCCGGACTAGCGAACGAGCAGTACTTC. Protein sequence: CASSPGLANEQYF.

The rearrangement links TRBV11-1 to TRBJ2-7; TRBD1 aligns across 9 bases. CDR1 is SGHAT and CDR2 is FQDESV in the germline V gene (reference sequence). The ends lost 2 bases at V and 0 bases at J; junction bases unmatched: 14. This CDR3 contains 19 residues. The CDR3 loop reads CASSLSRTGEIAASYEQYF. The CDR3 nucleotides are TGTGCCAGCAGCTTATCGAGGACAGGGGAAATAGCGGCCTCCTACGAGCAGTACTTC.

The chain recombines TRBV18 with TRBJ2-2; D gene uncertain. Germline CDR1 reads KGHSH; CDR2 reads LQKENI. The CDR3 contains 14 residues. Trimming pared 6 bases from V and 0 bases from J, leaving 8 bases between. The CDR3 DNA reads as TGTGCCAGCTCCCTAATTTCGAACACCGGGGAGCTGTTTTTT. This sequence encodes CASSLISNTGELFF.

This chain links TRBV27 with TRBJ2-5, with TRBD1 matching over 12 bases. V shed 6 bases and J 6 bases; nucleotides not matched to a gene: 5. The germline V gene has CDR1 MNHEY and CDR2 SMNVEV (reference sequence). The CDR3 contains 14 residues. This CDR3 reads CASSGTGGAQTQYF. As DNA, the CDR3 is TGTGCCAGCAGCGGGACAGGGGGCGCGCAGACCCAGTACTTC.